The 21 T cell receptor beta chains listed next were all sequenced from one sample in a study of tumor-infiltrating lymphocytes in glioblastoma multiforme. TCR beta libraries were built from RNA through three nested multiplex PCR rounds using modified ARM-PCR. TCRdb redid the calling of the multiplex PCR reads with MiXCR, one entry per CDR3 protein. In the table there are 9,900 or so distinct CDR3 sequences, over 60% of which are singletons. Sequences were obtained from brain tumor tissue. Source of these receptors: a male donor with glioblastoma.

This chain connects TRBV11-3 to TRBJ2-5; tentative D call: TRBD1 (6 bases). Trimming removed 0 bases at V and 7 bases at J, with 18 bases between. Germline CDR1 and CDR2: SGHNT and YENEEA. The CDR3 length is 16 residues. The chain's CDR3 is CASSLDQGQPLWTQYF. The CDR3 DNA reads TGTGCCAGCAGCTTAGATCAAGGACAGCCCCTTTGGACCCAGTACTTC.

This chain joins TRBV11-3 and TRBJ2-3; 7 nucleotides align to TRBD2. This CDR3 has 15 residues. Trimming took 3 bases from V and 6 from J; bases not matched to a gene: 9. Per the germline V gene, CDR1 is SGHNT and CDR2 is YENEEA. The CDR3 bases are TGTGCCAGCAGCTTTAGCGGGTACCGAGAGGATACGCAGTATTTT. As protein: CASSFSGYREDTQYF.

As to this clonotype: A read error may account for a junction end that differs from germline. The chain recombines TRBV6-2 or TRBV6-3 with TRBJ2-7, with a weak D call TRBD2 (6 bases). Germline-derived CDR1 and CDR2 are MNHEY and SVGEGT. The CDR3 totals 14 residues. CDR3 in DNA: TGTGCCAGCGGTTATGGCGGGGATTACAACGAGCAGTACTTC. This codes for CASGYGGDYNEQYF.

The V and J genes are TRBV29-1 and TRBJ2-5; TRBD2 aligns across 8 bases. Germline V CDR1 and CDR2: SQVTM, ANQGSEA. The CDR3 covers 15 residues. Trimming took 3 bases from V and 5 from J; bases not matched to a gene: 11. CDR3 residues: CSVDLRGAVGETQYF. The CDR3 nucleotides are TGCAGCGTTGATTTGCGGGGGGCGGTAGGGGAGACCCAGTACTTC.

This chain links TRBV20-1 with TRBJ1-6; D is ambiguous. The germline V gene encodes CDR1 DFQATT and CDR2 SNEGSKA (reference sequence). This CDR3 comprises 16 residues. V lost 0 bases, J lost 4 bases, and 13 bases lay in between. CDR3 sequence (DNA): TGCAGTGCTAGAGATACCGGACGGGTGTATAATTCACCCCTCCACTTT. Amino acid sequence: CSARDTGRVYNSPLHF.

In the case of this clonotype: An end of the junction does not agree with germline; a read error may underlie this. The V gene is TRBV20-1, the J gene TRBJ2-1; 12 bases are shared with TRBD2. The CDR3 totals 16 residues. In germline, CDR1 is DFQATT, CDR2 SNEGSKA (reference sequence). CDR3 in DNA: TGCAGCGCTAGTCGACCGGGACTAGCGGGTATGAGTGAGCAGTTCTTC. Its translation: CSASRPGLAGMSEQFF.

The chain combines TRBV11-2 with TRBJ2-7; D is unresolved. This CDR3 region has 13 residues. V lost 2 bases and J lost 2, with 7 bases in between. Germline-derived CDR1 and CDR2 are SGHAT and FQNNGV. The CDR3 region has the DNA TGTGCCAGCAGCTTAAACTATCCCTACGAGCAGTACTTC. It translates to CASSLNYPYEQYF.

With respect to this clonotype: A junction end diverges from the germline sequence, so it may reflect a read error. CDR3 DNA: TGTGCCAGCAGCCTATCCGTGTGTTACGAGCGGTACTTC. Protein: CASSLSVCYERYF. The V and J genes are TRBV11-3 and TRBJ2-7, with no clear D. The CDR3 sequence is 13 residues long. Germline values: CDR1 SGHNT, CDR2 YENEEA.

Many counts were recorded for this clonotype. The rearrangement joins TRBV4-1 to TRBJ1-4; D unclear. The V gene's germline CDR1 is MGHRA and CDR2 YSYEKL. The V gene lost 0 bases and the J gene lost 6 bases, with 8 bases spanning the gap. This CDR3 is 14 amino acids long. This chain's CDR3 is CASSQDRGYEKLFF. CDR3 in DNA: TGCGCCAGCAGCCAAGACCGGGGATATGAAAAACTGTTTTTT.

In regard to this clonotype: Lacking the conserved final phenylalanine or tryptophan, this CDR3 likely reflects a read error. V gene TRBV28 combines with J gene TRBJ2-5; 10 nucleotides agree with TRBD2. The CDR3 sequence is 18 residues long. In germline, CDR1 is MDHEN, CDR2 SYDVKM. V shed 3 bases and J 4 bases; nucleotides not matched to a gene: 14. The CDR3 DNA sequence: TGTGCCAGCAGTTTTCGCTTTGAATTAGCGGGAGGAGGAGAGACCCAGTACCTC. The encoded protein is CASSFRFELAGGGETQYL.

The V gene is TRBV6-5, the J gene TRBJ1-4; D is uncertain. Trimming pared 2 bases from V and 0 bases from J, leaving 10 bases between. The germline V gene has CDR1 MNHEY and CDR2 SVGAGI. This CDR3 is built from 16 residues. The CDR3 DNA follows: TGTGCCAGCAGTTACGATGGGTCGTCAACTAATGAAAAACTGTTTTTT. It yields the protein CASSYDGSSTNEKLFF.

The chain uses TRBV11-1 and TRBJ2-1, with TRBD2 identical over 11 bases. The germline V gene has CDR1 SGHAT and CDR2 FQDESV (reference sequence). After removal of 5 bases from V and 8 bases from J, the junction contained 14 bases not matched to a gene. The CDR3 extends over 17 amino acids. The CDR3 region has the DNA TGTGCCAGCAGCCGATTACTACCTAGCGGGAGGTCGGATGAGCAGTTCTTC. Protein: CASSRLLPSGRSDEQFF. Full variable domain (missing parts from reference TRBV11-1 and TRBJ2-1): EAEVAQSPRYKITEKSQAVAFWCDPISGHATLYWYRQILGQGPELLVQFQDESVVDDSQLPKDRFSAERLKGVDSTLKIQPAELGDSAMYLCASSRLLPSGRSDEQFFGPGTRLTVL.

This chain connects TRBV20-1 to TRBJ2-3; D is unresolved. The CDR3 is made up of 17 amino acids. V was shortened by 6 bases and J by 6 bases, with 28 bases between the two germline ends. Germline CDR1 reads DFQATT; CDR2 reads SNEGSKA (reference sequence). The CDR3 protein is CSAFPAQIRLTHDTQYF. The CDR3 nucleotides are TGCAGTGCGTTTCCAGCCCAAATTAGGCTCACCCACGATACGCAGTATTTT.

The chain is built from TRBV20-1 and TRBJ2-7; weak D call: TRBD2 (6 bases). Germline V lookup: CDR1 DFQATT, CDR2 SNEGSKA (reference sequence). The CDR3 is made up of 15 amino acids. Trimming removed 8 bases at V and 4 bases at J, with 24 bases between. The CDR3 loop reads CSISEGTSEGYEQYF. CDR3 DNA: TGCAGTATTAGTGAAGGGACTTCGGAGGGTTACGAGCAGTACTTC.

The CDR3 spells CASSLTSGSSNQPQHF. CDR3 DNA: TGCGCCAGCAGCCTCACGTCAGGGTCTAGCAATCAGCCCCAGCATTTT. This chain links TRBV4-1 with TRBJ1-5; a possible D gene is TRBD1 (5 bases). CDR3 size: 16 residues. Trimming took 4 bases from V and 0 from J, leaving 13 bases between them. Germline V gene sequence: CDR1 MGHRA, CDR2 YSYEKL.

Points on this clonotype: Compared with germline, one end of the junction differs, possibly owing to a read error. The chain links TRBV11-3 to TRBJ2-7, with D maybe TRBD2 (6 bases). This CDR3 is 15 amino acids long. Germline V gene sequence: CDR1 SGHNT, CDR2 YENEEA. This chain's CDR3 is CASSLDTGSSYGQYF. The CDR3, as DNA: TGTGCCAGCAGCTTAGATACCGGGAGCTCCTACGGGCAGTACTTC. Variable domain in full (rest from reference TRBV11-3 and TRBJ2-7): EAGVVQSPRYKIIEKKQPVAFWCNPISGHNTLYWYLQNLGQGPELLIRYENEEAVDDSQLPKDRFSAERLKGVDSTLKIQPAELGDSAVYLCASSLDTGSSYGQYFGPGTRLTVT.

This chain joins TRBV6-6 and TRBJ1-6; a weak D match, TRBD1 (6 bases). CDR3 length: 17 amino acids. Germline V gene lookup returns CDR1 MNHNY and CDR2 SVGAGI (reference sequence). V dropped 5 bases and J dropped 4 bases, with 18 bases sitting between them. CDR3 DNA sequence: TGTGCCAGCAGTACGATTTGGGGGGGGCCTTATAATTCACCCCTCCACTTT. It specifies CASSTIWGGPYNSPLHF.

The chain has TRBV2 and TRBJ2-1; 11 bases fit TRBD2. The J segment lost 4 bases and the V segment lost 0 bases, leaving 5 bases of the junction unmatched. The CDR3 consists of 17 residues. Germline V gene sequence: CDR1 SNHLY, CDR2 FYNNEI. As DNA, the CDR3 is TGTGCCAGCAGTGAAGCGTTAGCGGGGGGGCCTTACAATGAGCAGTTCTTC. It codes for CASSEALAGGPYNEQFF.

In regard to this clonotype: This likely comes from a read error, as the CDR3 has no conserved phenylalanine or tryptophan at its end. The rearrangement links TRBV29-1 to TRBJ1-6; 7 bases fit TRBD1. J was trimmed by 13 bases and V by 7 bases; bases with no gene match: 13. The germline gives CDR1 SQVTM, CDR2 ANQGSEA. CDR3 length: 13 amino acids. In DNA form, the CDR3 reads TGCAGCGCTGCCAGGGACAGAGAATCGCCCCTCCACCTT. It yields the protein CSAARDRESPLHL.

This clonotype showed up just a few times. Lacking the conserved final phenylalanine or tryptophan, this CDR3 likely reflects a read error. V gene TRBV20-1 combines with J gene TRBJ2-1; weak D call: TRBD2 (6 bases). Germline loops: CDR1 DFQATT, CDR2 SNEGSKA (reference sequence). The length of the CDR3 is 14 residues. In DNA, the CDR3 is TGCAATGCTAGAGATGAGGCGGGGCTGTATGAACAGTTCTTA. Its translation is CNARDEAGLYEQFL.

The chain has TRBV12-3 or TRBV12-4 and TRBJ2-4; 7 bases are shared with TRBD2. V trimming: 5 bases; J trimming: 2 bases; junction bases outside the gene matches: 18. CDR3 length: 19 residues. CDR3 nucleotide sequence: TGTGCCAGCAGTCCCCTCGGGGGGAGGGCTGTGGTGTCCAAAAACATTCAGTACTTC. It encodes CASSPLGGRAVVSKNIQYF.